This record concerns one T cell receptor (beta chain) sequence. Its cognate antigen is unknown. Profiling relied on immunoSEQ multiplex PCR, and the TCRdb table lists in-frame clones only, not all of them. This repertoire shows some 110,000 clones, more than 65% found once; its top ten account for under 10%. These data come from a study of T cell responses to AZD1222 COVID-19 vaccine. Points from the study as a whole: Vaccination with two AZD1222 doses was followed by a rise in Spike-specific TCR breadth and depth. Nearly half of spike-specific TCRs reportedly target unmutated variant regions. Females made up more of the donors, who were largely white British, and clonal diversity may have come out too low.

The CDR3 extends over 15 amino acids. Germline V gives CDR1 SGHRS, CDR2 YFSETQ. Trimming took off 3 bases at V and 6 bases at J, with 15 bases between the two ends. The sample in question was peripheral blood, obtained on day 0 of AZD1222 vaccination. The sequence was obtained from an adult in good health. The chain employs TRBV5-1 and TRBJ2-2; possible D gene TRBD1, 6 bases. As DNA, the CDR3 is TGCGCCAGCAGCTCGGGGATACAGGGTGCCGGGGAGCTGTTTTTT. Protein product: CASSSGIQGAGELFF.